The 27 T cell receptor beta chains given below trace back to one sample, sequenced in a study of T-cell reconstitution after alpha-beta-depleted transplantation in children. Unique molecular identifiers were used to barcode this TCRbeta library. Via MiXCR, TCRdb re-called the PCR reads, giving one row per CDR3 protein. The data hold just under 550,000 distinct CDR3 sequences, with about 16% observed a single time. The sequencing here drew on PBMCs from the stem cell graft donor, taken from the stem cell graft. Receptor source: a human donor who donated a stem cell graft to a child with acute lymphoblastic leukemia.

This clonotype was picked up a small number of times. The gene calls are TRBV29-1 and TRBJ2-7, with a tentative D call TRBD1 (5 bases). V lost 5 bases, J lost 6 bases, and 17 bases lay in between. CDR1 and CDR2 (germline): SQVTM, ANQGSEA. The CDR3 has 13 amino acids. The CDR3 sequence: CSVISPRDPEQYF. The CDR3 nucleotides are TGCAGCGTTATCTCCCCCAGGGATCCCGAGCAGTACTTC.

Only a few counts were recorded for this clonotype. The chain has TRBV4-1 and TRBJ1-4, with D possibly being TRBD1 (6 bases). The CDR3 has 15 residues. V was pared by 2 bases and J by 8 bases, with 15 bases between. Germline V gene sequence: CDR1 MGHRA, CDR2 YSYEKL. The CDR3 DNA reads TGCGCCAGCAGCCAATGGTACAGGGATGGAGAAAAACTGTTTTTT. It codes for CASSQWYRDGEKLFF.

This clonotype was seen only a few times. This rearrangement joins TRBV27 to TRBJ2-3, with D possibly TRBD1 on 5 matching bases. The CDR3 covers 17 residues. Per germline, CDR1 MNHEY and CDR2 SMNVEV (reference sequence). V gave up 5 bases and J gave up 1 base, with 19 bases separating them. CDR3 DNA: TGTGCCAGCAGTCAAGACAGCGCCGGTGTGGGCACAGATACGCAGTATTTT. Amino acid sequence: CASSQDSAGVGTDTQYF.

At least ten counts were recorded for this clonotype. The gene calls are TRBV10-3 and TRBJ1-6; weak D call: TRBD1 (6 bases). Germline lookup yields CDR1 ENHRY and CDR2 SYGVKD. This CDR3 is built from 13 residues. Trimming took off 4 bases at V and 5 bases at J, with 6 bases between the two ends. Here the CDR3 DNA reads TGTGCCATCAGTGGACAGGATAATTCACCCCTCCACTTT. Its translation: CAISGQDNSPLHF.

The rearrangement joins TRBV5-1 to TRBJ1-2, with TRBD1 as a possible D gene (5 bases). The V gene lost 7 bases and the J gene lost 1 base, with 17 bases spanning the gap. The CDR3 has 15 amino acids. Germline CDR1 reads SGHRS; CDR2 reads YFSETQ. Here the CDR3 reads CASGRWRGSNYGYTF. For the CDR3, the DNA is TGCGCCAGCGGCCGATGGAGGGGAAGTAACTATGGCTACACCTTC.

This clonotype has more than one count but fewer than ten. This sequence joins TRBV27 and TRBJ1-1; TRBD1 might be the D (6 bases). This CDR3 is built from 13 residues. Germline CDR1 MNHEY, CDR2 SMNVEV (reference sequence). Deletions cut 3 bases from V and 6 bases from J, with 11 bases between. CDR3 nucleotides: TGTGCCAGCAGTTTGCAGGACAGCCCTGAAGCTTTCTTT. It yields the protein CASSLQDSPEAFF.

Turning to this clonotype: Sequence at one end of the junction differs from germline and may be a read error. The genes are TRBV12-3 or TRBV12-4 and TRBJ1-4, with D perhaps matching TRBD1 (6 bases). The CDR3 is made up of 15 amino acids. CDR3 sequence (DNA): TGTGCCGGCAGTTTCGGGGGACAAGTAAATGAAAAACTGTTTTTT. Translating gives CAGSFGGQVNEKLFF.

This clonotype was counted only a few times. The DNA for the CDR3 is TGTGCCAGCAGCAGCCTTTCGGGGGGAACAGATACGCAGTATTTT. It translates to CASSSLSGGTDTQYF. The chain uses TRBV6-1 and TRBJ2-3; 7 nucleotides match TRBD2. Germline V gene data show CDR1 as MNHNS and CDR2 as SASEGT. The CDR3 is 15 amino acids. Trimming removed 6 bases from V and 3 bases from J; junction bases left unmatched: 9.

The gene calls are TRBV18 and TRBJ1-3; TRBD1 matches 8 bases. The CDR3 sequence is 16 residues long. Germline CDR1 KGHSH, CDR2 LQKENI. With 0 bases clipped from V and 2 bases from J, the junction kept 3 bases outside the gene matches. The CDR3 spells CASSPPDRVTGNTIYF. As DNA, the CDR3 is TGTGCCAGCTCACCACCGGACAGGGTCACTGGAAACACCATATATTTT.

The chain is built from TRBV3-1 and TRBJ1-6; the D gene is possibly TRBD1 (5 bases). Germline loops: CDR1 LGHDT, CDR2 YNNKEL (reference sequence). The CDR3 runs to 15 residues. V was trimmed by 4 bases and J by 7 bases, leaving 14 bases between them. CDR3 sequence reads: CASSPQVGLNSPLHF. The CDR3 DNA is TGTGCCAGCAGCCCACAGGTGGGGCTGAATTCACCCCTCCACTTT.

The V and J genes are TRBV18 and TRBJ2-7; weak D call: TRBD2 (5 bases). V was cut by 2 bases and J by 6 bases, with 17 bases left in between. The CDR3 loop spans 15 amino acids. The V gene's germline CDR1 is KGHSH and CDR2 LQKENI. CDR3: CASSPCIGSGCEQYF. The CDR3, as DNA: TGTGCCAGCTCACCATGTATAGGATCGGGGTGCGAGCAGTACTTC.

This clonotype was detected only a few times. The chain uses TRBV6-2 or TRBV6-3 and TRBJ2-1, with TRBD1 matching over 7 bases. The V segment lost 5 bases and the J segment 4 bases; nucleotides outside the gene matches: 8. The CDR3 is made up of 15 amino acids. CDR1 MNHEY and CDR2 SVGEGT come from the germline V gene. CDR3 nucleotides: TGTGCCAGCAGTGATCCCGGGACAGTATACAATGAGCAGTTCTTC. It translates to CASSDPGTVYNEQFF.

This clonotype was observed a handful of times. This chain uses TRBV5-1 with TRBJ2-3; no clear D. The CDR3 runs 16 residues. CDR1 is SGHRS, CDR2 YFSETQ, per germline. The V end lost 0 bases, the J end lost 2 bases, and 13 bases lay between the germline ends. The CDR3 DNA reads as TGCGCCAGCAGCTTGGAAGGGTGGCAGAACACAGATACGCAGTATTTT. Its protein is CASSLEGWQNTDTQYF.

CDR3 loop: CASSLAPGGGTDTQYF. In DNA form, the CDR3 reads TGCGCCAGCAGCTTGGCCCCCGGGGGGGGCACAGATACGCAGTATTTT. J is TRBJ2-3 and V is TRBV5-1; the match to TRBD2 covers 8 bases. Per germline, CDR1 SGHRS and CDR2 YFSETQ. The CDR3 has 16 amino acids. The V segment lost 0 bases and the J segment 1 base; nucleotides outside the gene matches: 4.

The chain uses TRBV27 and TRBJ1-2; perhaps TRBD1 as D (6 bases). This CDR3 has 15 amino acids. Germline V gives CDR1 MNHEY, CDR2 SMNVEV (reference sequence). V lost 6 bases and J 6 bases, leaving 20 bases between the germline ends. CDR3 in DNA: TGTGCCAGCAGCTTACTGAAGGACAGACGAAATGGCTACACCTTC. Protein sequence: CASSLLKDRRNGYTF.

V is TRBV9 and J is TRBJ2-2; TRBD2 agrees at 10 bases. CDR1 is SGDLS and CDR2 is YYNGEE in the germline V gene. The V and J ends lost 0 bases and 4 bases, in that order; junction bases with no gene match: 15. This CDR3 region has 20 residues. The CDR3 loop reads CASSVAGPSGSGYSTGELFF. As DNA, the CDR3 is TGTGCCAGCAGCGTAGCAGGTCCTAGCGGGAGCGGATATAGCACCGGGGAGCTGTTTTTT.

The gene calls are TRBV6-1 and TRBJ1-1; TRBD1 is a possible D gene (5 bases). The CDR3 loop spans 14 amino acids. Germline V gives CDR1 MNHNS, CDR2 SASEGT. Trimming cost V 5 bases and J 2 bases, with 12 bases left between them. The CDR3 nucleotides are TGTGCCAGCAGTCCTCGGGACCCTAACACTGAAGCTTTCTTT. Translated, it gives CASSPRDPNTEAFF.

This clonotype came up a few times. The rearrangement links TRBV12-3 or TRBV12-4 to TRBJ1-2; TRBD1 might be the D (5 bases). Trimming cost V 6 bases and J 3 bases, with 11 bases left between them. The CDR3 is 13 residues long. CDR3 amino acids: CASSPQGYYGYTF. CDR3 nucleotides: TGTGCCAGCAGCCCCCAGGGATACTATGGCTACACCTTC.

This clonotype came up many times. The CDR3 region is CASSLTSGRRRETQYF. CDR3 coding DNA: TGTGCCAGCAGCTTAACTAGCGGGAGAAGGAGAGAGACCCAGTACTTC. The chain uses TRBV7-2 and TRBJ2-5, with TRBD2 matching 11 bases. The CDR3 is 16 residues long. Per the germline V gene, CDR1 is SGHTA and CDR2 is FQGNSA. Trimming cost V 2 bases and J 4 bases; bases outside gene matches: 6.

Here the CDR3 reads CASSEVVAYGSQGEQYF. In DNA form, the CDR3 reads TGCGCCAGCAGTGAGGTCGTTGCGTACGGGAGTCAGGGCGAGCAGTACTTC. V gene TRBV10-2 combines with J gene TRBJ2-7; D possibly corresponds to TRBD2 (6 bases). Looked up from germline, CDR1 is WSHSY and CDR2 is SAAADI. The CDR3 has 17 residues. The V end was cut by 2 bases, the J end by 6 bases, with 23 bases between.

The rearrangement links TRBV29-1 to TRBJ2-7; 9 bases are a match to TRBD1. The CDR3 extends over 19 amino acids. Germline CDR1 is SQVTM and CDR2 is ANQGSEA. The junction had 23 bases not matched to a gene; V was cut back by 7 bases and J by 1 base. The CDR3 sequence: CSGGVRDRAIMGVSYEQYF. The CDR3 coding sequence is TGCAGCGGAGGCGTACGGGACAGGGCGATAATGGGAGTATCCTACGAGCAGTACTTC.

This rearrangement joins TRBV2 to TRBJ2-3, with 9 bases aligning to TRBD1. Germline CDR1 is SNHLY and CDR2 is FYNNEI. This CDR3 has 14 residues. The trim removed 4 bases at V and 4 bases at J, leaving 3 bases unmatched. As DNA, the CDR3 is TGTGCCAGCAGTGGGGACAGGGAGTCAGATACGCAGTATTTT. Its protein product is CASSGDRESDTQYF. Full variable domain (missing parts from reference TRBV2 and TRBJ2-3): EPEVTQTPSHQVTQMGQEVILRCVPISNHLYFYWYRQILGQKVEFLVSFYNNEISEKSEIFDDQFSVERPDGSNFTLKIRSTKLEDSAMYFCASSGDRESDTQYFGPGTRLTVL.

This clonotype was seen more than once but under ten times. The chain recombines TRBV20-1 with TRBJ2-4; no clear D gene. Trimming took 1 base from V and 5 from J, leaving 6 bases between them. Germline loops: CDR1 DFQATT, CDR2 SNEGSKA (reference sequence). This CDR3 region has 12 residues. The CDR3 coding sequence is TGCAGTGCTAGAGGGAAGCAAAACATTCAGTACTTC. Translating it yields CSARGKQNIQYF.

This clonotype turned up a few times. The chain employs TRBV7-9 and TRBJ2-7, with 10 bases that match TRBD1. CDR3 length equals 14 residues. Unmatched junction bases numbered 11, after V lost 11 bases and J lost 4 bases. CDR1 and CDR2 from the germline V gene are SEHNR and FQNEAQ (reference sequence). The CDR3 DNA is TGTGCCGGCCATCCGGGACAGGGGCCGTACGAGCAGTACTTC. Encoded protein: CAGHPGQGPYEQYF.

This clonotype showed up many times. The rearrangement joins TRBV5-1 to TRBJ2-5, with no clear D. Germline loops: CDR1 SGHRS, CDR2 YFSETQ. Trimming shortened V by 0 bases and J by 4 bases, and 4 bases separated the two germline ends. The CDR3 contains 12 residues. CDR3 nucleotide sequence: TGCGCCAGCAGCTTGGGGATAGAGACCCAGTACTTC. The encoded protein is CASSLGIETQYF.

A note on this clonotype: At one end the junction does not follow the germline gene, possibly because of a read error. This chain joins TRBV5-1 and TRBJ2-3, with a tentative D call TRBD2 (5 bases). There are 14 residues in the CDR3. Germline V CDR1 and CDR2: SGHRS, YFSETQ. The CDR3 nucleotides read TGCGCCAGCAGCGGAGGAGTGGCCACAGACACGCAGTATTTT. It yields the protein CASSGGVATDTQYF.

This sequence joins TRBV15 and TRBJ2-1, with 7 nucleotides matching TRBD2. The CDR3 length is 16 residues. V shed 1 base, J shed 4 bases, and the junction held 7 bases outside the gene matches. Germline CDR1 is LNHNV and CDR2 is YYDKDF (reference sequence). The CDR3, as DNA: TGTGCCACCAGCAGAGGACTAGCCCGTACTTACAATGAGCAGTTCTTC. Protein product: CATSRGLARTYNEQFF.